This TCR beta chain was recovered during a study of technical replicates of blood from a handful of donors. Here immunoSEQ multiplex PCR was the method, and the copy in TCRdb shows in-frame clones only, minus some. The sample has tens of thousands of clones; 90% to 95% are singletons. CDR3 length: 13 amino acids. V gave up 2 bases and J gave up 7 bases; unmatched junction bases: 3. Germline CDR1 reads LGHNA; CDR2 reads YNFKEQ. The receptor's source is a human donor in good health. Sequencing was done on a sample of T cells isolated from PBMCs. The V and J genes are TRBV4-2 and TRBJ1-2; TRBD1 agrees at 8 bases. CDR3 nucleotides: TGTGCCAGCAGCCAAATTGGACAGGGTGGCTACACCTTC. This translates into CASSQIGQGGYTF.